This T cell receptor beta chain was captured by sequencing in a study of T cell responses to AZD1222 COVID-19 vaccine. General study points: CD4 TCRs linked to vaccination spanned spike, dominating at 160-218 and 743-854. Baseline seropositivity occurred in only a handful of AZD1222 recipients. Donors skewed white British and female; clonal diversity was possibly underestimated.

The study pooled second doses at about 4 or about 12 weeks. V lost 4 bases to trimming and J lost 2 bases, with 10 bases between them. Germline-derived CDR1 and CDR2 are LGHDT and YNNKEL (reference sequence). The CDR3 sequence is 14 residues long. Only in-frame clones appear in the TCRdb table, and some are missing; sequencing was by immunoSEQ multiplex PCR. The data contain around 99,000 clones, over 80% of them singletons. With regard to this clone: Its cognate antigen is unknown.

This specimen consisted of peripheral blood, obtained 28 days after the second AZD1222 dose. The chain carries TRBV3-1 (or the pseudogene TRBV3-2) and TRBJ2-3; TRBD2 might be the D (6 bases). This TCR was sampled from an adult who received the AZD1222 COVID-19 vaccine. The CDR3 nucleotides are TGTGCCAGCAGCCCGCGGAGGGCCACAGATACGCAGTATTTT. Encoded protein: CASSPRRATDTQYF.